The rows below give T cell receptor beta chains drawn from one sample of a study of blood T cell repertoires in COVID-19. Data came from immunoSEQ multiplex PCR; TCRdb stores just in-frame clones and leaves some out. Of roughly 100,000 clones detected, 75% to 90% appear once; the ten largest clones hold roughly 4%. The sequencing input was peripheral blood. These receptors were collected from a human donor in a cohort sampled during active COVID-19. Both conserved end residues are part of each CDR3. A D gene is named only where the DNA matches it firmly. Size is omitted from some rows. Given values are once, few, many or a class for expanded clones.

>TRBJ2-7|TRBV9|NA|TRBD1
CASSLGPDRVDEQYF
TGTGCCAGCAGCCTCGGACCGGACAGGGTCGACGAGCAGTACTTC
>TRBJ2-6|TRBV18|NA|NA
CASSPLQGSPSGANVLTF
TGTGCCAGCTCACCGCTACAGGGATCTCCCTCTGGGGCCAACGTCCTGACTTTC
>TRBJ1-6|TRBV30|NA|TRBD1
CAWSMAGGENSPLHF
TGTGCCTGGAGTATGGCAGGGGGCGAGAATTCACCCCTCCACTTT
>TRBJ2-1|TRBV7-2|NA|TRBD2
CASSLEYSGGNEQFF
TGTGCCAGCAGCTTAGAGTACAGCGGGGGCAATGAGCAGTTCTTC
>TRBJ2-7|TRBV6-2/TRBV6-3|NA|TRBD1
CASSPDRGGGLEQYF
TGTGCCAGCAGTCCCGACAGGGGTGGAGGACTTGAGCAGTACTTC
>TRBJ1-4|TRBV7-8|NA|TRBD1
CASSRDRGSTNEKLFF
TGTGCCAGCAGCCGAGACAGGGGTAGCACTAATGAAAAACTGTTTTTT
>TRBJ2-7|TRBV7-9|NA|NA
CASSLGRGNPYEQYF
TGTGCCAGCAGCTTAGGTAGGGGAAATCCTTACGAGCAGTACTTC
>TRBJ2-7|TRBV5-1|NA|TRBD2
CASSFGLAGSYEQYF
TGCGCCAGCAGCTTTGGACTAGCGGGCTCCTACGAGCAGTACTTC
>TRBJ2-1|TRBV19|NA|TRBD2
CATQRLAGGPTAHNEQFF
TGTGCCACCCAAAGACTAGCGGGGGGGCCAACGGCCCACAATGAGCAGTTCTTC
>TRBJ2-3|TRBV13|NA|NA
CASSQRGGRSDTQYF
TGTGCCAGCAGCCAGAGGGGGGGCCGATCAGATACGCAGTATTTT
>TRBJ2-7|TRBV25-1|few|NA
CASSHAGSYEQYF
TGTGCCAGCAGTCACGCAGGCTCCTACGAGCAGTACTTC
>TRBJ2-3|TRBV6-5|NA|TRBD2
CASTPPGGADTQYF
TGTGCCAGCACCCCCCCGGGGGGTGCAGATACGCAGTATTTT
>TRBJ1-2|TRBV6-2/TRBV6-3|once|NA
CASSSNREGEGYTF
TGTGCCAGCAGCAGCAACAGGGAGGGGGAAGGCTACACCTTC
>TRBJ2-5|TRBV7-6|NA|NA
CASSPQTGGLQETQYF
TGTGCCAGCAGCCCCCAAACGGGGGGCCTCCAAGAGACCCAGTACTTC
>TRBJ2-1|TRBV7-6|NA|TRBD2
CASSLDWGGGYNEQFF
TGTGCCAGCAGCTTAGATTGGGGCGGGGGTTACAATGAGCAGTTCTTC
>TRBJ2-7|TRBV7-9|NA|TRBD2
CASSLQGLAYEQYF
TGTGCCAGCAGCTTACAAGGACTAGCTTACGAGCAGTACTTC
>TRBJ2-3|TRBV6-5|once|NA
CASFMGRFTDTQYF
TGTGCCAGCTTTATGGGCCGGTTCACAGATACGCAGTATTTT
>TRBJ2-5|TRBV28|NA|TRBD1
CASSPGQEGETQYF
TGTGCCAGCAGTCCTGGACAGGAAGGGGAGACCCAGTACTTC
>TRBJ2-7|TRBV18|NA|TRBD2
CASSLTPGRGRSYEQYF
TGTGCCAGCTCCCTCACCCCGGGGCGGGGGAGGTCCTACGAGCAGTACTTC
>TRBJ2-5|TRBV2|few|NA
CASSRSSIRETQYF
TGTGCCAGCAGTCGATCGAGTATCAGGGAGACCCAGTACTTC
>TRBJ2-7|TRBV18|few|NA
CASSPPGRGQAYEQYF
TGTGCCAGCTCACCACCCGGCAGGGGCCAGGCCTACGAGCAGTACTTC
>TRBJ1-6|TRBV27|NA|TRBD1
CASSSAGQADYYALHF
TGTGCCAGCAGCTCGGCGGGACAGGCCGACTATTACGCCCTCCACTTT
>TRBJ1-1|TRBV5-1|NA|NA
CASAGTTFLNTEAFF
TGCGCCAGTGCCGGGACAACATTCTTGAACACTGAAGCTTTCTTT
>TRBJ1-5|TRBV6-5|NA|NA
CASIQGNQPQHF
TGTGCCAGCATACAGGGCAATCAGCCCCAGCATTTT
>TRBJ1-2|TRBV9|NA|NA
CASSVVGGHPNYGYTF
TGTGCCAGCAGCGTAGTGGGAGGGCATCCTAACTATGGCTACACCTTC
>TRBJ2-3|TRBV7-2|NA|TRBD2
CASSSGLAGVTDTQYF
TGTGCCAGCAGCTCAGGACTAGCGGGGGTTACAGATACGCAGTATTTT
>TRBJ1-4|TRBV5-1|NA|NA
CASSLSSTNEKLFF
TGCGCCAGCAGCTTGTCATCAACTAATGAAAAACTGTTTTTT
>TRBJ1-4|TRBV7-9|NA|NA
CASCPAGVEKLFF
TGTGCCAGTTGCCCCGCGGGGGTCGAAAAACTGTTTTTT
>TRBJ2-7|TRBV11-2|NA|TRBD1
CASSLRDREAFGSYEQYF
TGTGCCAGCAGCCTCCGGGACAGGGAGGCTTTCGGATCCTACGAGCAGTACTTC
>TRBJ2-1|TRBV9|NA|TRBD1
CASSPGQGGYEQFF
TGTGCCAGCAGCCCAGGACAGGGAGGATATGAGCAGTTCTTC